Described below is a single T cell receptor (beta chain) sequence and its context. What it recognizes is unknown. These data belong to a study of T cell responses to AZD1222 COVID-19 vaccine. Study overall: Pooled together were second doses at about 4 or about 12 weeks. General observations from the study: Just a handful of AZD1222 recipients tested seropositive at baseline. Nearly half of the spike-specific TCRs reportedly recognize variant regions that carry no mutations. Two AZD1222 administrations were followed by greater Spike-specific TCR breadth and depth.

This table comes from immunoSEQ multiplex PCR, and its TCRdb copy is limited to in-frame clones, with some not included. The sample comprises approximately 180,000 clones, around nine tenths of which are singletons, and 7.5% to 9.5% rests with the top ten. This CDR3 spans 17 amino acids. Germline loops: CDR1 MNHEY, CDR2 SMNVEV (reference sequence). The V end was cut by 6 bases, the J end by 1 base, with 22 bases between. The chain joins TRBV27 to TRBJ2-7; D perhaps matches TRBD1 (6 bases). This clonotype originated in an adult in good health. The material was peripheral blood, obtained on day 0 of AZD1222 vaccination. CDR3 sequence (DNA): TGTGCCAGCAGGCGGAGATCGGGCAGGGGAATTTCCTACGAGCAGTACTTC. This sequence encodes CASRRRSGRGISYEQYF.